This T cell receptor beta chain was documented in a study of blood T cell repertoires in COVID-19. The wider study: Spain, Italy and the United States supplied samples that represented acute and convalescent COVID-19.

The germline CDR1 and CDR2 sequences are MGHRA and YSYEKL. The ends were cut back, 6 bases at V and 4 bases at J, with 10 bases in the middle. The CDR3 sequence is 14 residues long. Authors' processing steps: Researchers report that nucleated cell counts were estimated from reference gene primer amplification. Measured with immunoSEQ multiplex PCR; TCRdb has only the in-frame clones, and not every one. The D gene and trimming were derived from the DNA, and the V and J assignments and clone size from that table. Of 100,000 or so clones detected, 85% appear once; the ten largest clones hold 1.5% to 2%.

The sequencing sample was made of peripheral blood. This clonotype was sampled from a woman between 65 and 79 years old with active or convalescent COVID-19. The rearrangement uses TRBV4-1 and TRBJ1-6; TRBD1 might be the D (6 bases). CDR3 sequence reads: CASRVDSYNSPLHF. The CDR3 DNA sequence: TGCGCCAGCAGGGTGGACAGTTATAATTCACCCCTCCACTTT.